The 23 T cell receptor beta chains in this list originate from one sample, sequenced in a study of blood T cell repertoires in COVID-19. Using immunoSEQ multiplex PCR, the repertoire was profiled, and TCRdb retains in-frame clones only, with some absent. The sample includes a few hundred thousand clones, approximately 85% seen only once; the top ten take roughly 4%. Sequencing was performed on PBMCs or T cells enriched from blood (not recorded which). Source of these receptors: a woman aged 25 to 39 who had recovered from COVID-19.

The rearrangement joins TRBV19 to TRBJ2-5; 9 bases agree with TRBD2. Germline CDR1 LNHDA, CDR2 SQIVND (reference sequence). This CDR3 has 15 residues. With 8 bases clipped from V and 5 bases from J, the junction kept 12 bases outside the gene matches. CDR3 amino acids: CASGAGGGARETQYF. Written as DNA, the CDR3 is TGTGCCAGTGGGGCAGGCGGGGGGGCCCGGGAGACCCAGTACTTC.

The CDR3 spells CASSADGAYEQYF. DNA of the CDR3: TGTGCCAGCTCGGCTGACGGGGCCTACGAGCAGTACTTC. The V gene is TRBV18, the J gene TRBJ2-7; D is perhaps TRBD2 (5 bases). V was trimmed by 6 bases and J by 2 bases, leaving 11 bases between them. Germline V gives CDR1 KGHSH, CDR2 LQKENI. The CDR3 length is 13 residues. The full variable domain, its missing parts supplied by reference TRBV18 and TRBJ2-7, is NAGVMQNPRHLVRRRGQEARLRCSPMKGHSHVYWYRQLPEEGLKFMVYLQKENIIDESGMPKERFSAEFPKEGPSILRIQQVVRGDSAAYFCASSADGAYEQYFGPGTRLTVT.

The rearrangement joins TRBV7-9 to TRBJ2-2; D perhaps matches TRBD1 (5 bases). The CDR3 has 17 residues. Germline V lookup: CDR1 SEHNR, CDR2 FQNEAQ (reference sequence). V lost 5 bases to trimming and J lost 2 bases, with 18 bases between them. The DNA for the CDR3 is TGTGCCAGCAGCCCATTTCTGGGGCTGGGAAACACCGGGGAGCTGTTTTTT. Encoded protein: CASSPFLGLGNTGELFF.

Many counts were recorded for this clone. The chain has TRBV6-4 and TRBJ2-3, with 9 positions matching TRBD2. Germline trimming cut 6 bases from V and 0 bases from J; bases unmatched to any gene: 4. This CDR3 is built from 15 residues. Germline values: CDR1 MRHNA, CDR2 SNTAGT. This chain's CDR3 is CASSPGLASTDTQYF. The CDR3 bases are TGTGCCAGCAGCCCGGGACTAGCTAGCACAGATACGCAGTATTTT.

This clone has a handful of counts. V is TRBV29-1 and J is TRBJ1-1; D gene unclear. This CDR3 is 13 amino acids long. The germline gives CDR1 SQVTM, CDR2 ANQGSEA. V was pared by 4 bases and J by 5 bases, with 14 bases between. The CDR3: CSVGLLAGTEAFF. The CDR3 DNA sequence: TGCAGCGTTGGCCTCCTTGCCGGGACTGAAGCTTTCTTT.

The chain carries TRBV27 and TRBJ1-1; 10 positions agree with TRBD1. This CDR3 has 15 amino acids. V lost 5 bases to trimming and J lost 7 bases; unmatched junction nucleotides: 10. Germline values: CDR1 MNHEY, CDR2 SMNVEV (reference sequence). The CDR3 coding sequence is TGTGCCAGCAGTCCCGAGACAGGGGGCGCGGGTGAAGCTTTCTTT. Amino acids: CASSPETGGAGEAFF.

The chain combines TRBV2 with TRBJ2-1; D not certain. Germline values: CDR1 SNHLY, CDR2 FYNNEI. Trimming removed 5 bases from V and 7 bases from J, with 6 bases in between. This CDR3 contains 11 residues. CDR3 sequence: CASSYTNEQFF. CDR3 coding DNA: TGTGCCAGCAGTTACACAAATGAGCAGTTCTTC.

V is TRBV19 and J is TRBJ1-5; D unclear. Germline V lookup: CDR1 LNHDA, CDR2 SQIVND (reference sequence). The V end lost 5 bases, the J end lost 0 bases, and 8 bases lay between the germline ends. The CDR3 has 14 residues. The CDR3 loop is CASSVGFSNQPQHF. The CDR3, as DNA: TGTGCCAGTAGTGTCGGGTTTAGCAATCAGCCCCAGCATTTT.

The rearrangement links TRBV29-1 to TRBJ2-3; D unclear. This CDR3 comprises 10 residues. From germline, CDR1 is SQVTM and CDR2 ANQGSEA. Here the CDR3 reads CGARTDTQYF. DNA for the CDR3: TGCGGAGCCCGCACAGATACGCAGTATTTT.

The chain carries TRBV19 and TRBJ2-2, with a weak D call TRBD1 (6 bases). Trimming removed 6 bases at V and 0 bases at J, with 14 bases between. Germline CDR1 and CDR2: LNHDA and SQIVND (reference sequence). The CDR3 loop spans 16 amino acids. CDR3 in amino acids: CASRTDRSSNTGELFF. As DNA, the CDR3 is TGTGCCAGTAGGACTGACAGGTCCTCGAACACCGGGGAGCTGTTTTTT.

The V gene is TRBV2, the J gene TRBJ1-1; D may be TRBD1 (5 bases). This CDR3 region has 19 residues. V lost 6 bases to trimming and J lost 3 bases, with 29 bases between them. Per the germline V gene, CDR1 is SNHLY and CDR2 is FYNNEI. As DNA, the CDR3 is TGTGCCAGCAGGGACGGCCGGGGGGGGAAATTGAGAGAGGACACTGAAGCTTTCTTT. Protein product: CASRDGRGGKLREDTEAFF.

This clone has only a few counts. The rearrangement joins TRBV7-9 to TRBJ1-3; perhaps TRBD1 as D (5 bases). Between the trimmed V and J ends, which lost 4 bases and 3 bases, there was a span of 16 bases. CDR3 length equals 16 residues. In germline, CDR1 is SEHNR, CDR2 FQNEAQ (reference sequence). In DNA form, the CDR3 reads TGTGCCAGCAGCTCGACTCAGGGATCGCATGGAAACACCATATATTTT. It codes for CASSSTQGSHGNTIYF. Combining the CDR3 with reference TRBV7-9 and TRBJ1-3 gives the whole variable domain DTGVSQNPRHKITKRGQNVTFRCDPISEHNRLYWYRQTLGQGPEFLTYFQNEAQLEKSRLLSDRFSAERPKGSFSTLEIQRTEQGDSAMYLCASSSTQGSHGNTIYFGEGSWLTVV.

The rearrangement links TRBV3-1 (or the pseudogene TRBV3-2) to TRBJ1-3; D ambiguous. Trimming removed 4 bases from V and 4 bases from J, with 17 bases in between. This CDR3 is 16 amino acids long. CDR1 is LGHDT and CDR2 is YNNKEL in the germline V gene (reference sequence). The CDR3 nucleotides read TGTGCCAGCAGCCCCGTGGTGGCAGGTCCCGGAAACACCATATATTTT. Amino acids: CASSPVVAGPGNTIYF.

The table lists this clone with a count of one. The genes are TRBV28 and TRBJ1-3, with 8 bases aligning to TRBD1. There are 18 residues in the CDR3. The V gene end was trimmed by 8 bases and the J gene end by 0 bases; junction bases not matched to a gene: 15. CDR1 and CDR2 (germline): MDHEN, SYDVKM. CDR3 sequence reads: CASSPPGGSRYSGNTIYF. The CDR3 bases are TGTGCCAGCTCCCCCCCAGGGGGCTCAAGATACTCTGGAAACACCATATATTTT.

V usage is TRBV6-5 and J usage is TRBJ2-2, with TRBD1 matching 9 bases. The CDR3 is 14 residues long. V gave up 2 bases and J gave up 6 bases; unmatched junction bases: 1. CDR1 is MNHEY, CDR2 SVGAGI, per germline. CDR3 sequence: CASSYGTGSGELFF. CDR3 nucleotides: TGTGCCAGCAGTTACGGGACAGGGTCCGGGGAGCTGTTTTTT.

The rearrangement links TRBV2 to TRBJ2-5; TRBD1 matches at 11 bases. In germline, CDR1 is SNHLY, CDR2 FYNNEI. The CDR3 totals 17 residues. The ends lost 4 bases at V and 4 bases at J; junction bases unmatched: 11. This CDR3 is CASSVGGQGARRETQYF. The CDR3 nucleotides read TGTGCCAGCAGTGTAGGAGGACAGGGGGCGCGCCGAGAGACCCAGTACTTC.

This chain joins TRBV3-1 (or the pseudogene TRBV3-2) and TRBJ1-2, with 8 bases matching TRBD1. The CDR3 has 15 amino acids. The J segment lost 8 bases and the V segment lost 8 bases, leaving 16 bases of the junction unmatched. Per germline, CDR1 LGHDT and CDR2 YNNKEL (reference sequence). CDR3 in DNA: TGTGCCAGCCATCAGAGGGGGGGACAGGCCTTGGGCTACACCTTC. Its protein is CASHQRGGQALGYTF.

This clone came up a few times. This chain uses TRBV19 with TRBJ2-1; D is undetermined. The CDR3 is made up of 11 amino acids. V lost 6 bases to trimming and J lost 7 bases, with 7 bases between them. The germline V gene has CDR1 LNHDA and CDR2 SQIVND (reference sequence). As DNA, the CDR3 is TGTGCCAGTAGCCGGTGGAATGAGCAGTTCTTC. Residues: CASSRWNEQFF.

The gene calls are TRBV5-6 and TRBJ2-2; 9 nucleotides align to TRBD1. The germline V gene has CDR1 SGHDT and CDR2 YYEEEE. This CDR3 spans 15 amino acids. V dropped 4 bases and J dropped 6; count of bases not matched to a gene: 7. The CDR3 spells CASSPRTGVPGELFF. The CDR3 DNA is TGTGCCAGCAGCCCTAGGACAGGGGTTCCCGGGGAGCTGTTTTTT.

The chain has TRBV9 and TRBJ1-2, with D perhaps matching TRBD1 (6 bases). CDR1 is SGDLS and CDR2 is YYNGEE in the germline V gene. The CDR3 consists of 15 residues. Trimming removed 0 bases from V and 7 bases from J, with 16 bases in between. As DNA, the CDR3 is TGTGCCAGCAGCGTAGCTGAGGGGGGGCTCGGTGGCTACACCTTC. Amino acid sequence: CASSVAEGGLGGYTF.

The CDR3 nucleotides are TGTGCCAGCAGCTTAGGCCCCCTCGGAGGGCAAGAGACCCAGTACTTC. It is translated as CASSLGPLGGQETQYF. The chain couples TRBV11-3 to TRBJ2-5; tentative D call: TRBD2 (6 bases). Trimming shortened V by 1 base and J by 2 bases, and 14 bases separated the two germline ends. The V gene's germline CDR1 is SGHNT and CDR2 YENEEA. This CDR3 comprises 16 residues.

The V gene is TRBV19, the J gene TRBJ2-3, with 7 bases aligning to TRBD1. The CDR3 is 16 amino acids. The germline V gene encodes CDR1 LNHDA and CDR2 SQIVND (reference sequence). V dropped 3 bases and J dropped 1; count of bases not matched to a gene: 7. The CDR3 DNA reads as TGTGCCAGTAGTATCGGGACAGCTCTTGGCACAGATACGCAGTATTTT. It yields the protein CASSIGTALGTDTQYF.

This clone came up once. This chain joins TRBV4-2 and TRBJ2-2; D perhaps matches TRBD1 (6 bases). Trimming stripped 1 base from V and 1 base from J, with 10 bases between. This CDR3 is built from 16 residues. Germline CDR1 reads LGHNA; CDR2 reads YNFKEQ. CDR3 sequence reads: CASSQVPTGNTGELFF. As DNA, the CDR3 is TGTGCCAGCAGCCAAGTTCCGACAGGGAACACCGGGGAGCTGTTTTTT.